A selection of T cell receptor beta chains follows, all from one sample in a study of blood T cell repertoires in COVID-19. Sequenced by immunoSEQ multiplex PCR; TCRdb stores in-frame clones only, minus some. The table includes about 160,000 clones, approximately 88% detected once. Sequenced input: peripheral blood. These receptors originate from an elderly woman with active or convalescent COVID-19. The CDR3 runs from the conserved cysteine through the conserved F or W. A D gene is named only where the DNA matches it firmly. Clone size, where shown, is once, few, many, or a class for clones that have expanded.

V gene: TRBV25-1; J gene: TRBJ1-2; clone size: .; D gene: .; CDR3 protein: CASSEAPGGSYGYTF; CDR3 DNA: TGTGCCAGCAGTGAAGCCCCGGGGGGAAGCTATGGCTACACCTTC
V gene: TRBV6-1; J gene: TRBJ2-5; clone size: .; D gene: TRBD1; CDR3 protein: CASSESRGLGETQYF; CDR3 DNA: TGTGCCAGCAGTGAGAGCAGGGGGCTAGGAGAGACCCAGTACTTC
V gene: TRBV6-2/TRBV6-3; J gene: TRBJ1-4; clone size: .; D gene: .; CDR3 protein: CASSSHKESSTRLTGEKLFF; CDR3 DNA: TGTGCCAGCAGTTCTCATAAGGAATCATCAACCAGGCTTACTGGTGAAAAACTGTTTTTT
V gene: TRBV6-2/TRBV6-3; J gene: TRBJ1-5; clone size: .; D gene: .; CDR3 protein: CASSLTVNQPQHF; CDR3 DNA: TGTGCCAGCAGTCTGACAGTCAATCAGCCCCAGCATTTT
V gene: TRBV6-4; J gene: TRBJ2-7; clone size: many; D gene: TRBD1; CDR3 protein: CASSPAGTGAPYEQYF; CDR3 DNA: TGTGCCAGCAGCCCTGCCGGGACAGGGGCCCCCTACGAGCAGTACTTC
V gene: TRBV11-3; J gene: TRBJ1-1; clone size: .; D gene: .; CDR3 protein: CASSLGQANTEAFF; CDR3 DNA: TGTGCCAGCAGCTTAGGACAGGCGAACACTGAAGCTTTCTTT
V gene: TRBV10-3; J gene: TRBJ1-1; clone size: .; D gene: TRBD1; CDR3 protein: CATITLGQGRPEAFF; CDR3 DNA: TGTGCCACCATTACCCTAGGACAGGGGAGACCTGAAGCTTTCTTT
V gene: TRBV25-1; J gene: TRBJ2-3; clone size: .; D gene: TRBD1; CDR3 protein: CASSSHLTGLDTQYF; CDR3 DNA: TGTGCCAGCAGTTCCCACCTGACAGGGCTAGATACGCAGTATTTT
V gene: TRBV11-2; J gene: TRBJ1-3; clone size: .; D gene: TRBD1; CDR3 protein: CASSLLGQGLNTIYF; CDR3 DNA: TGTGCCAGCAGCTTATTGGGACAGGGTCTCAACACCATATATTTT
V gene: TRBV11-1; J gene: TRBJ1-3; clone size: .; D gene: .; CDR3 protein: CASSREAGNTIYF; CDR3 DNA: TGTGCCAGCAGCAGAGAGGCTGGAAACACCATATATTTT
V gene: TRBV29-1; J gene: TRBJ1-1; clone size: .; D gene: .; CDR3 protein: CSVGGGNTEAFF; CDR3 DNA: TGCAGCGTTGGGGGGGGGAACACTGAAGCTTTCTTT
V gene: TRBV5-1; J gene: TRBJ1-1; clone size: .; D gene: .; CDR3 protein: CASAGATEAFF; CDR3 DNA: TGCGCCAGCGCGGGGGCCACTGAAGCTTTCTTT
V gene: TRBV5-4; J gene: TRBJ1-6; clone size: .; D gene: TRBD1; CDR3 protein: CASSSQGASNSPLHF; CDR3 DNA: TGTGCCAGCAGCTCACAGGGGGCTTCTAATTCACCCCTCCACTTT
V gene: TRBV3-1/TRBV3-2; J gene: TRBJ2-2; clone size: .; D gene: TRBD1; CDR3 protein: CASSHLSPGQGGTGELFF; CDR3 DNA: TGTGCCAGCAGCCACCTCTCCCCGGGACAGGGCGGTACCGGGGAGCTGTTTTTT
V gene: TRBV7-2; J gene: TRBJ2-3; clone size: once; D gene: .; CDR3 protein: CASSLVGHTDTQYF; CDR3 DNA: TGTGCCAGCAGCCTAGTGGGGCACACAGATACGCAGTATTTT
V gene: TRBV11-2; J gene: TRBJ1-2; clone size: few; D gene: .; CDR3 protein: CASSGGAYGYTF; CDR3 DNA: TGTGCCAGCAGCGGTGGGGCCTATGGCTACACCTTC
V gene: TRBV11-3; J gene: TRBJ2-5; clone size: .; D gene: TRBD2; CDR3 protein: CASSPLGGGSQETQYF; CDR3 DNA: TGTGCCAGCAGCCCCTTGGGCGGGGGGTCTCAAGAGACCCAGTACTTC
V gene: TRBV3-1/TRBV3-2; J gene: TRBJ1-2; clone size: .; D gene: .; CDR3 protein: CASSQVVTQPTYTF; CDR3 DNA: TGTGCCAGCAGCCAAGTTGTCACCCAACCAACATACACCTTC
V gene: TRBV19; J gene: TRBJ1-2; clone size: .; D gene: .; CDR3 protein: CASTPQYTNYGYTF; CDR3 DNA: TGTGCCAGTACCCCCCAGTATACTAACTATGGCTACACCTTC
V gene: TRBV19; J gene: TRBJ1-1; clone size: few; D gene: TRBD1; CDR3 protein: CASSPGGRTEAFF; CDR3 DNA: TGTGCCAGTAGTCCAGGGGGCAGGACTGAAGCTTTCTTT
V gene: TRBV12-3/TRBV12-4; J gene: TRBJ2-5; clone size: once; D gene: .; CDR3 protein: CASSYQETQYF; CDR3 DNA: TGTGCCAGCAGCTATCAAGAGACCCAGTACTTC
V gene: TRBV18; J gene: TRBJ2-6; clone size: .; D gene: .; CDR3 protein: CASQSGSGANVLTF; CDR3 DNA: TGTGCCAGCCAGTCAGGCTCTGGGGCCAACGTCCTGACTTTC
V gene: TRBV3-1/TRBV3-2; J gene: TRBJ2-1; clone size: .; D gene: TRBD2; CDR3 protein: CASSQDHPLAGGAYEQFF; CDR3 DNA: TGTGCCAGCAGCCAAGATCACCCCCTAGCGGGGGGGGCCTATGAGCAGTTCTTC
V gene: TRBV7-2; J gene: TRBJ1-1; clone size: .; D gene: .; CDR3 protein: CASSPEGRQRNTEAFF; CDR3 DNA: TGTGCCAGCAGCCCAGAGGGGAGGCAGAGGAACACTGAAGCTTTCTTT
V gene: TRBV18; J gene: TRBJ2-7; clone size: .; D gene: .; CDR3 protein: CASSPSGGRLYEQYF; CDR3 DNA: TGTGCCAGCTCCCCCTCGGGGGGCCGACTATACGAGCAGTACTTC
V gene: TRBV19; J gene: TRBJ1-2; clone size: .; D gene: TRBD1; CDR3 protein: CASSFRDRGWYGYTF; CDR3 DNA: TGTGCCAGTAGTTTCCGGGACAGGGGTTGGTATGGCTACACCTTC
V gene: TRBV4-3; J gene: TRBJ1-2; clone size: .; D gene: .; CDR3 protein: CASSQDEGANYGYTF; CDR3 DNA: TGCGCCAGCAGCCAAGATGAAGGAGCTAACTATGGCTACACCTTC
V gene: TRBV2; J gene: TRBJ1-1; clone size: .; D gene: TRBD1; CDR3 protein: CAIGSGQGATSEAFF; CDR3 DNA: TGTGCCATCGGGTCCGGACAGGGGGCGACGTCTGAAGCTTTCTTT
V gene: TRBV4-1; J gene: TRBJ2-5; clone size: .; D gene: .; CDR3 protein: CASSQGVARGAQETQYF; CDR3 DNA: TGCGCCAGCAGCCAAGGAGTGGCGCGCGGGGCCCAAGAGACCCAGTACTTC
V gene: TRBV3-1/TRBV3-2; J gene: TRBJ2-7; clone size: .; D gene: .; CDR3 protein: CASSQDTGYEQYF; CDR3 DNA: TGTGCCAGCAGCCAAGATACGGGCTACGAGCAGTACTTC
V gene: TRBV6-6; J gene: TRBJ1-2; clone size: .; D gene: TRBD1; CDR3 protein: CASSRGQDQGGYTF; CDR3 DNA: TGTGCCAGCAGTAGGGGACAGGATCAAGGTGGCTACACCTTC
V gene: TRBV7-9; J gene: TRBJ2-5; clone size: .; D gene: .; CDR3 protein: CASSSHGGLETQYF; CDR3 DNA: TGTGCCAGCAGCTCCCACGGGGGGCTAGAGACCCAGTACTTC
V gene: TRBV5-4; J gene: TRBJ2-5; clone size: once; D gene: .; CDR3 protein: CASSLRTLSETQYF; CDR3 DNA: TGTGCCAGCAGCTTGAGGACACTCAGCGAGACCCAGTACTTC
V gene: TRBV7-2; J gene: TRBJ1-1; clone size: .; D gene: .; CDR3 protein: CASSLKRTSGTEAFF; CDR3 DNA: TGTGCCAGCAGCTTAAAGCGCACCTCGGGGACTGAAGCTTTCTTT
V gene: TRBV4-3; J gene: TRBJ2-7; clone size: once; D gene: .; CDR3 protein: CASSKDQGSSYEQYF; CDR3 DNA: TGCGCCAGCAGCAAAGACCAGGGAAGCTCCTACGAGCAGTACTTC
V gene: TRBV7-2; J gene: TRBJ2-3; clone size: once; D gene: TRBD2; CDR3 protein: CASSFPLAGVNTDTQYF; CDR3 DNA: TGTGCCAGCAGCTTCCCCCTAGCGGGGGTAAACACAGATACGCAGTATTTT
V gene: TRBV11-2; J gene: TRBJ1-2; clone size: .; D gene: .; CDR3 protein: CASSLEVTGGGDGYTF; CDR3 DNA: TGTGCCAGCAGCTTAGAGGTGACAGGCGGGGGGGATGGCTACACCTTC
V gene: TRBV7-8; J gene: TRBJ1-5; clone size: few; D gene: TRBD1; CDR3 protein: CASSRGTGEYQPQHF; CDR3 DNA: TGTGCCAGCAGCCGTGGGACAGGGGAATATCAGCCCCAGCATTTT
V gene: TRBV5-1; J gene: TRBJ2-7; clone size: .; D gene: TRBD1; CDR3 protein: CASSFVQGARYEQYF; CDR3 DNA: TGCGCCAGCAGCTTTGTACAGGGGGCGCGGTACGAGCAGTACTTC
V gene: TRBV18; J gene: TRBJ2-3; clone size: .; D gene: .; CDR3 protein: CASSPSGGTDTQYF; CDR3 DNA: TGTGCCAGCTCACCAAGCGGCGGCACAGATACGCAGTATTTT
V gene: TRBV11-3; J gene: TRBJ2-1; clone size: .; D gene: .; CDR3 protein: CASSFHRDEQFF; CDR3 DNA: TGTGCCAGCAGCTTCCACAGGGATGAGCAGTTCTTC
V gene: TRBV4-3; J gene: TRBJ2-1; clone size: .; D gene: .; CDR3 protein: CASSPAGSSYNEQFF; CDR3 DNA: TGCGCCAGCAGCCCTGCGGGGAGCTCCTACAATGAGCAGTTCTTC